This TCR beta chain appears in the sequencing data of a study of blood T cell repertoires in COVID-19. About the research overall: Sources were T cells, B-cell-depleted T cells, or PBMCs; the material itself was cDNA or gDNA.

In the authors' workflow: Quantification of nucleated cells was approximated via reference gene primer amplification. TCRdb's copy holds only in-frame clones and misses some; the assay was immunoSEQ multiplex PCR. From that table come the V and J calls and clone size; the DNA was used to work out D and trimming. The sample has 200,000 to 300,000 clones; approximately 83% are singletons. Germline values: CDR1 LNHDA, CDR2 SQIVND (reference sequence). The CDR3 covers 14 residues. Trimming took off 4 bases at V and 1 base at J, with 10 bases between the two ends. Those enrolled, adults aged roughly 18 to 100 years, came from 20 to 25 US areas. Membership in each cohort depended on participant-reported clinical history.

The receptor's source is a woman aged 40-49 years with acute COVID-19. The rearrangement joins TRBV19 to TRBJ1-1; TRBD1 is a possible D gene (6 bases). Specimen: PBMCs or T cells enriched from blood (not recorded which). As DNA, the CDR3 is TGTGCCAGTAGTAATACAGGGTGGAACACTGAAGCTTTCTTT. Translating it yields CASSNTGWNTEAFF.